This T cell receptor beta chain comes out of a study of graft-versus-host responses after intestinal transplantation. Study-wide results and limits: Detected in recipient marrow were GvH clones, some of which were first observed in ileum or blood.

V was clipped by 2 bases and J by 6 bases, with 11 bases between them. CDR1 is SGDLS, CDR2 YYNGEE, per germline. The length of the CDR3 is 14 residues. With respect to this clone: Antigen: not known.

This table comes from immunoSEQ multiplex PCR, and its TCRdb copy is limited to in-frame clones, with some not included. Of about 150,000 clones in the sample, approximately 91% were seen once. The genes are TRBV9 and TRBJ2-2; D is undetermined. The origin of this receptor is a human donor who received an intestinal transplant. The specimen comprised unstimulated CD4+ T cells sorted from spleen or lymph node cells, sampled before intestinal transplant. CDR3 protein: CASSVGPRAGELFF. In nucleotides, the CDR3 is TGTGCCAGCAGCGTGGGTCCGAGAGCCGGGGAGCTGTTTTTT.